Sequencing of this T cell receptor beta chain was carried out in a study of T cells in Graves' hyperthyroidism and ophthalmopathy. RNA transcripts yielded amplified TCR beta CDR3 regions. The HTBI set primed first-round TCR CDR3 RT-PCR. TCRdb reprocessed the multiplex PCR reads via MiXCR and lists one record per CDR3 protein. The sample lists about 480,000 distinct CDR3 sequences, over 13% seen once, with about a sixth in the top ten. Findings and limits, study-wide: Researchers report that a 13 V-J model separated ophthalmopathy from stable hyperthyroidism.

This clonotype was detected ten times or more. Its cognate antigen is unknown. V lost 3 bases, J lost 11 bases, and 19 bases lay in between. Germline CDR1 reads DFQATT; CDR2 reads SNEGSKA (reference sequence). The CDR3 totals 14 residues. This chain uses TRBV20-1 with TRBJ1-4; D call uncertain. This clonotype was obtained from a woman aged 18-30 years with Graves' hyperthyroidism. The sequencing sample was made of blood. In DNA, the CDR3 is TGCAGTGCTAGTTGGGTTGAGTCCGGAGGGAAACTGTTTTTT. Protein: CSASWVESGGKLFF.